This T cell receptor (beta chain) derives from a study of T cell responses to AZD1222 COVID-19 vaccine. Points from the study as a whole: Donor demographics were predominantly white British with a female majority; clonal diversity may be underestimated.

Comment on this clone: Antigen: not known.

The CDR3 is 12 residues long. Germline V gene lookup returns CDR1 MNHEY and CDR2 SMNVEV (reference sequence). The ends were cut back, 8 bases at V and 13 bases at J, with 17 bases in the middle. Profiling relied on immunoSEQ multiplex PCR, and the TCRdb table lists in-frame clones only, not all of them. The sample carries 150,000 to 200,000 clones, around 95% recorded once. This sequence was found in an adult in good health. The sequences come from peripheral blood, collected on day 0 of AZD1222 vaccination. The V call is TRBV27, the J call TRBJ1-4; TRBD1 might be the D (5 bases). CDR3 in DNA: TGTGCCAGCGCATCGCCTCCGGGGGGACTGTTTTTT. It codes for CASASPPGGLFF.